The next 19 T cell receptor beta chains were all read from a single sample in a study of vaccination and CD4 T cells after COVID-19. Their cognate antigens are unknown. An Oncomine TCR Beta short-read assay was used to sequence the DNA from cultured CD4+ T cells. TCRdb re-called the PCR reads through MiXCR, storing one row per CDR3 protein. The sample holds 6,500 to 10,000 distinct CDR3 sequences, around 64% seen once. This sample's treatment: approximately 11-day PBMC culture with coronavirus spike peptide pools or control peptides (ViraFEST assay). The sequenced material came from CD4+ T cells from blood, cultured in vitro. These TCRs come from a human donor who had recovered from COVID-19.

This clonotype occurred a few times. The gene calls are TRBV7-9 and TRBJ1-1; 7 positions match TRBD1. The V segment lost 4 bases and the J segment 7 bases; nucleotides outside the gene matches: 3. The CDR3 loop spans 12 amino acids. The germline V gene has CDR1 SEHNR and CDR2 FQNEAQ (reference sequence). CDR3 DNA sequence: TGTGCCAGCAGCTCGAGGGACAGTGAAGCTTTCTTT. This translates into CASSSRDSEAFF.

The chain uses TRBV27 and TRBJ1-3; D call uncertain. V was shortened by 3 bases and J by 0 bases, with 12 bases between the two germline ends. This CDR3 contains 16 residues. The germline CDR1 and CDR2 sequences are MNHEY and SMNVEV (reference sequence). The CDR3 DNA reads TGTGCCAGCAGTTTCTCGGGGTTGAGCTCTGGAAACACCATATATTTT. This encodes CASSFSGLSSGNTIYF.

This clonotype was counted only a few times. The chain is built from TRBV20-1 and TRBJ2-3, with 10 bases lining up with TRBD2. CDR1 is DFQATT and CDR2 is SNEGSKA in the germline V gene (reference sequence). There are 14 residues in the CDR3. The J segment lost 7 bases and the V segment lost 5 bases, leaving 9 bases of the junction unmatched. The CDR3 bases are TGCAGTGCTGACACTAGCGGGACCGACTATACGCAGTATTTT. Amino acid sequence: CSADTSGTDYTQYF.

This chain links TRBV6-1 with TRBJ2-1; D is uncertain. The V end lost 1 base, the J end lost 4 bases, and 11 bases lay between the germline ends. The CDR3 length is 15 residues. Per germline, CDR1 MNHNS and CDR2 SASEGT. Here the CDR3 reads CASSEESVAYNEQFF. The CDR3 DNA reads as TGTGCCAGCAGTGAAGAGAGCGTAGCTTACAATGAGCAGTTCTTC.

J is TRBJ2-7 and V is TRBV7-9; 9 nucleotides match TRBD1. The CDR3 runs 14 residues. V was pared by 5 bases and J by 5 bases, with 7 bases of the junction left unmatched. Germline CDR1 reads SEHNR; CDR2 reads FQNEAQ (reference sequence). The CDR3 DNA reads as TGTGCCAGCAGCCCGGGACAGGGTAGAGACGAGCAGTACTTC. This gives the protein CASSPGQGRDEQYF.

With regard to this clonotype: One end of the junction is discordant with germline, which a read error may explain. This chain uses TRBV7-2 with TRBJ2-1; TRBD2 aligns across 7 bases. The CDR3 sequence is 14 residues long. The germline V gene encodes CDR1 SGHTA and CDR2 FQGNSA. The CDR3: CASSPMASGNERFF. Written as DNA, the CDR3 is TGTGCCAGCAGCCCCATGGCTAGCGGCAATGAGCGGTTCTTC.

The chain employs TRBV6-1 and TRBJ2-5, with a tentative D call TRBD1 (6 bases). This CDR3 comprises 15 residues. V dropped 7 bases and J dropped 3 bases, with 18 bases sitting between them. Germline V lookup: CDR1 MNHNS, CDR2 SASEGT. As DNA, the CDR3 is TGTGCCAGCAATCCCATGGAGGCAGGGGAAGAGACCCAGTACTTC. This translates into CASNPMEAGEETQYF.

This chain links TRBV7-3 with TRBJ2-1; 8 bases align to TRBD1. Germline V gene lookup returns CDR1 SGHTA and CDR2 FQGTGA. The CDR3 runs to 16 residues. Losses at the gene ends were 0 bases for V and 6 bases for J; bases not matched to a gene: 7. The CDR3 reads CASSLTFGTGLNEQFF. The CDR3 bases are TGTGCCAGCAGCTTAACGTTCGGGACAGGCCTCAATGAGCAGTTCTTC.

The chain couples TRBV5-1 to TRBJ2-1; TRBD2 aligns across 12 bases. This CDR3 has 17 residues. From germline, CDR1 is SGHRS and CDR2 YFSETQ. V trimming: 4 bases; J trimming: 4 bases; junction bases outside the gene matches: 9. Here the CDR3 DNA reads TGCGCCAGCAGCAGGACTAGCGGGACGGTGGGATACAATGAGCAGTTCTTC. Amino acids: CASSRTSGTVGYNEQFF. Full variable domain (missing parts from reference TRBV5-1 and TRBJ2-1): KAGVTQTPRYLIKTRGQQVTLSCSPISGHRSVSWYQQTPGQGLQFLFEYFSETQRNKGNFPGRFSGRQFSNSRSEMNVSTLELGDSALYLCASSRTSGTVGYNEQFFGPGTRLTVL.

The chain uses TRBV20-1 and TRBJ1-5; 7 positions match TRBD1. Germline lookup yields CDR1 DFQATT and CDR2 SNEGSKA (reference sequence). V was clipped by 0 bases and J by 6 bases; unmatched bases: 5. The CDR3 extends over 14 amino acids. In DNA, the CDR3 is TGCAGTGCTAGAGACCGGACAGGTAGTCAGCCCCAGCATTTT. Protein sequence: CSARDRTGSQPQHF.

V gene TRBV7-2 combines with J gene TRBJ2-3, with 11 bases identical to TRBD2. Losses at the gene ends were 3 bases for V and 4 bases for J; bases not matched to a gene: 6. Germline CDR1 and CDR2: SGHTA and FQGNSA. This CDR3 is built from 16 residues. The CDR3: CASSFSGGGVADTQYF. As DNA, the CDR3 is TGTGCCAGCAGCTTTAGCGGGGGGGGGGTCGCAGATACGCAGTATTTT.

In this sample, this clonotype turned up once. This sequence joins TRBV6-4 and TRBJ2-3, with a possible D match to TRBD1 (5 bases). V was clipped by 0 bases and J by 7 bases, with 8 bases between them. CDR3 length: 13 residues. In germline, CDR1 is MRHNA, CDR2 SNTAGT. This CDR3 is CASSDSTDHTQYF. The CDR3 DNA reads TGTGCCAGCAGTGACTCGACAGACCATACGCAGTATTTT.

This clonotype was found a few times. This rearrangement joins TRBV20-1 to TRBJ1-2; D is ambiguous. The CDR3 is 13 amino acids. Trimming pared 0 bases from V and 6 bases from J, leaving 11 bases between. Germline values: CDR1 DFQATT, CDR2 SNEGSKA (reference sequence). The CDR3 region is CSARDWPEDGYTF. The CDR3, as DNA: TGCAGTGCTAGAGATTGGCCGGAAGATGGCTACACCTTC.

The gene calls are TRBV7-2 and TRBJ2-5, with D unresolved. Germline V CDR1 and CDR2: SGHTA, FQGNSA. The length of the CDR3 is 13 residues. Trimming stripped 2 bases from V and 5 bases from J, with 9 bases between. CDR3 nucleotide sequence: TGTGCCAGCAGCTTAATAGTATGGGAGACCCAGTACTTC. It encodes CASSLIVWETQYF.

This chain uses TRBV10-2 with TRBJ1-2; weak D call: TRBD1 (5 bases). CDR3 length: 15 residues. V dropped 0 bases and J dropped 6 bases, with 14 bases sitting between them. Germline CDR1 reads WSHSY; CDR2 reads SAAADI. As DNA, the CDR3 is TGCGCCAGCAGTGAGTCATGGGTGGCAGGGAATGGCTACACCTTC. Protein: CASSESWVAGNGYTF.

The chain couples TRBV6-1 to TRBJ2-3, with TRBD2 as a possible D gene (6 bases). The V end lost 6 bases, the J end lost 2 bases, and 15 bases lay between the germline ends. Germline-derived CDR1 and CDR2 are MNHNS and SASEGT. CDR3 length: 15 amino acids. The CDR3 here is CASRFGTLFTDTQYF. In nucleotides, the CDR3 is TGTGCCAGCAGATTCGGGACTCTCTTCACAGATACGCAGTATTTT.

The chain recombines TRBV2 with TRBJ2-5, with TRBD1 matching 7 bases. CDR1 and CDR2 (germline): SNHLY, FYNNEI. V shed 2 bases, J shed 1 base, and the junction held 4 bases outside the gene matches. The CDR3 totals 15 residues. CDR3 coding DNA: TGTGCCAGCAGTGAAATGCGACAGGGCCAAGAGACCCAGTACTTC. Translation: CASSEMRQGQETQYF.

The CDR3: CASSQDRPRGDQPQHF. The CDR3, as DNA: TGTGCCAGCAGCCAGGACAGGCCCAGAGGGGATCAGCCCCAGCATTTT. This chain connects TRBV7-2 to TRBJ1-5, with TRBD1 identical over 7 bases. CDR3 length: 16 residues. Germline lookup yields CDR1 SGHTA and CDR2 FQGNSA. V lost 5 bases to trimming and J lost 5 bases; unmatched junction nucleotides: 12.

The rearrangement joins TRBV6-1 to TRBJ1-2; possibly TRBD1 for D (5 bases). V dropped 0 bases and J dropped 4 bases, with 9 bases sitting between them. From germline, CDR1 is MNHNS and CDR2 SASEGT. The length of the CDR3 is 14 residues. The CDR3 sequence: CASSEAEGPYGYTF. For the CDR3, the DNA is TGTGCCAGCAGTGAAGCGGAGGGACCCTATGGCTACACCTTC.